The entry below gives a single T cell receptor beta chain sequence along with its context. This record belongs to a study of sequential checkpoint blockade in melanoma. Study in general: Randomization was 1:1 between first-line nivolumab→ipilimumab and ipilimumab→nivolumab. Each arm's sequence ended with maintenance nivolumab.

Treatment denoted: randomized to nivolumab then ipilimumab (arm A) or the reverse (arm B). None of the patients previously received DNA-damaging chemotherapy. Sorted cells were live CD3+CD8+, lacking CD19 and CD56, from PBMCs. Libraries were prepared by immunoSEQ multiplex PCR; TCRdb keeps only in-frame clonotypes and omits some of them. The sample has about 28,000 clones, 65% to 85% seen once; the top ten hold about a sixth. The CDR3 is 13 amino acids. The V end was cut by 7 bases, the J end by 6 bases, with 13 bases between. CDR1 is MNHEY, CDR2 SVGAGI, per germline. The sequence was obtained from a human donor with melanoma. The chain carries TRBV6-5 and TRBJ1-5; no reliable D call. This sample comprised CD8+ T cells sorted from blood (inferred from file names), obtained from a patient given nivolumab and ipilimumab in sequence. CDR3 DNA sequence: TGTGCCAGCACAACTAATCTCGGTCAGCCCCAGCATTTT. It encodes CASTTNLGQPQHF.